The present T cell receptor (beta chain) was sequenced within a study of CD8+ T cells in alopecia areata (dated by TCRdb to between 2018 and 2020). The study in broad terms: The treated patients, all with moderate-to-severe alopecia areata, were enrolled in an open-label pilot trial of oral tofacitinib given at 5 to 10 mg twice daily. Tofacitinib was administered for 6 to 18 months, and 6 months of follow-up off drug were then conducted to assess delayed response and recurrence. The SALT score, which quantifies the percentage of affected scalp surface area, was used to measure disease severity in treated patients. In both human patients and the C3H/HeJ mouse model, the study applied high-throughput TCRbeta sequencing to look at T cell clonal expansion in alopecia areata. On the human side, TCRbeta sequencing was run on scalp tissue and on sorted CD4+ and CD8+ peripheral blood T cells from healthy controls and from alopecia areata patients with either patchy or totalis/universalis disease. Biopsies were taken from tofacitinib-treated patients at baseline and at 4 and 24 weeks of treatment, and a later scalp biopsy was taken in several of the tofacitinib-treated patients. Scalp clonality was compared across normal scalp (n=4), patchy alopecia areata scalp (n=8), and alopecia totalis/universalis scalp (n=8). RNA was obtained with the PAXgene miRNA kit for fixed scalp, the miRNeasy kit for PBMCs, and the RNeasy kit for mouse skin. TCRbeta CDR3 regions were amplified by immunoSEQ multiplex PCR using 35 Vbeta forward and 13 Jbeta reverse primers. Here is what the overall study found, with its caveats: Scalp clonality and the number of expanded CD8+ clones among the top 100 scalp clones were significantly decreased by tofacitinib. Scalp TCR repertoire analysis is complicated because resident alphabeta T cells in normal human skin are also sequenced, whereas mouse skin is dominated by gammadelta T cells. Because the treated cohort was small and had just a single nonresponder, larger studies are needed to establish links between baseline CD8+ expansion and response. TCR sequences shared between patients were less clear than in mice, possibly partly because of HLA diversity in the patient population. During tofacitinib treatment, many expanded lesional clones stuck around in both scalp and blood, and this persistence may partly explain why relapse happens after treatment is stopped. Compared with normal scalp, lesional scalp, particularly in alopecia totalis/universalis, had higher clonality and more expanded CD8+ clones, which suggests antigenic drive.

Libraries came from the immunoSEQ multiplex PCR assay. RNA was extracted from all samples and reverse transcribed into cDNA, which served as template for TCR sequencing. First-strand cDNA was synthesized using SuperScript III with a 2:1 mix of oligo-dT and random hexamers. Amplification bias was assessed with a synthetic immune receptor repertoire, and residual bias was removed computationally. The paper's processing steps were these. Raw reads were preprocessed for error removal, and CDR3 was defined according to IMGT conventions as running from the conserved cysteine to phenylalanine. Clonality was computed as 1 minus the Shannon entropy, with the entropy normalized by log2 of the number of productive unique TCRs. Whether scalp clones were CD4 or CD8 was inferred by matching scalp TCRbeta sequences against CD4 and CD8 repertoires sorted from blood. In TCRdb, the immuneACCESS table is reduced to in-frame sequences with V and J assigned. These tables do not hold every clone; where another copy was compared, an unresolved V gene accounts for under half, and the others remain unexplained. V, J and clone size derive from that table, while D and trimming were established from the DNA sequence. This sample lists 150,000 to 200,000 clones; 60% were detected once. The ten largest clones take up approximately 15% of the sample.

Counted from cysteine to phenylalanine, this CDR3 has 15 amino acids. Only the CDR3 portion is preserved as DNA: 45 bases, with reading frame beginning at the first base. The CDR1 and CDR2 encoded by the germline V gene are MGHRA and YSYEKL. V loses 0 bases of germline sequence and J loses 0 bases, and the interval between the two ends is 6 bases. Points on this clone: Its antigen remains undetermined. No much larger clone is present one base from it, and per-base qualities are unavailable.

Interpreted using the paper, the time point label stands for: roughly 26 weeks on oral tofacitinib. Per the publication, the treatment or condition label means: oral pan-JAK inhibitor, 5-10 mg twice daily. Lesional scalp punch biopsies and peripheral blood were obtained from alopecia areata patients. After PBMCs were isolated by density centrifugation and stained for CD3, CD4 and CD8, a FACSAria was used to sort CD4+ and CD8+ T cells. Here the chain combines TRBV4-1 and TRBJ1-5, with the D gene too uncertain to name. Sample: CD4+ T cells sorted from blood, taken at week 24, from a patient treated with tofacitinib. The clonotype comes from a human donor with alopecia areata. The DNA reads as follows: TGCGCCAGCAGCCAAGATATCTATAGCAATCAGCCCCAGCATTTT. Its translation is CASSQDIYSNQPQHF.